Following are 29 T cell receptor beta chains from one sample sequenced in a study of cytomegalovirus exposure and HLA in healthy donors. Primers included in the PCR were 60 Vbeta and 13 Jbeta primers. Here immunoSEQ multiplex PCR was the method, and the copy in TCRdb shows in-frame clones only, minus some. The sample holds some 150,000 clones; approximately 80% are singletons and the top ten take about 10%. The material sequenced was PBMCs. All receptors derive from a man in his forties or fifties in good health and CMV-seropositive.

This sequence joins TRBV4-2 and TRBJ1-2; 7 nucleotides agree with TRBD1. The V segment lost 0 bases and the J segment 5 bases; nucleotides outside the gene matches: 9. The CDR3 totals 16 residues. Germline V gives CDR1 LGHNA, CDR2 YNFKEQ. CDR3 in amino acids: CASSQEGQAPLYGYTF. The CDR3 DNA reads as TGTGCCAGCAGCCAAGAAGGACAGGCCCCCCTTTATGGCTACACCTTC.

This chain uses TRBV30 with TRBJ1-2; a possible D gene is TRBD1 (6 bases). The CDR3 consists of 13 residues. In germline, CDR1 is GTSNPN, CDR2 SVGIG (reference sequence). V dropped 1 base and J dropped 6 bases, with 12 bases sitting between them. The CDR3 sequence is CAWSGTESDGYTF. The CDR3 DNA sequence: TGTGCCTGGAGTGGGACAGAGTCGGATGGCTACACCTTC.

The rearrangement joins TRBV7-2 to TRBJ1-1; 10 bases map to TRBD1. V was clipped by 5 bases and J by 5 bases; unmatched bases: 8. The V gene's germline CDR1 is SGHTA and CDR2 FQGNSA. The CDR3 is 15 residues long. The CDR3 coding sequence is TGTACCAGCAGCCCCTTGGGACAGGGGAGGACTGAAGCTTTCTTT. It encodes CTSSPLGQGRTEAFF.

The rearrangement links TRBV7-6 to TRBJ1-1; 8 positions agree with TRBD1. J lost 3 bases, V lost 5 bases, and 5 bases had no gene match. From germline, CDR1 is SGHVS and CDR2 FNYEAQ. The CDR3 has 14 residues. CDR3 region: CASSDTGGHTEAFF. DNA of the CDR3: TGTGCCAGCAGCGACACAGGGGGGCACACTGAAGCTTTCTTT.

The chain carries TRBV7-9 and TRBJ1-1; the D gene is possibly TRBD1 (5 bases). V lost 1 base and J 6 bases, leaving 12 bases between the germline ends. CDR1 is SEHNR and CDR2 is FQNEAQ in the germline V gene (reference sequence). This CDR3 spans 14 amino acids. The CDR3 loop reads CASSLDSTGPEAFF. Written as DNA, the CDR3 is TGTGCCAGCAGCTTAGATTCAACAGGCCCTGAAGCTTTCTTT. Using reference TRBV7-9 and TRBJ1-1 for the parts outside the CDR3, the full variable domain is DTGVSQNPRHKITKRGQNVTFRCDPISEHNRLYWYRQTLGQGPEFLTYFQNEAQLEKSRLLSDRFSAERPKGSFSTLEIQRTEQGDSAMYLCASSLDSTGPEAFFGQGTRLTVV.

The chain carries TRBV6-1 and TRBJ1-5; possible D gene TRBD1, 6 bases. V lost 7 bases and J lost 7, with 11 bases in between. The CDR3 is 12 amino acids. CDR1 and CDR2 from the germline V gene are MNHNS and SASEGT. The CDR3 loop reads CASTQGFQPQHF. CDR3 in DNA: TGTGCCAGCACCCAGGGGTTCCAGCCCCAGCATTTT.

J is TRBJ1-2 and V is TRBV28; 7 bases are shared with TRBD1. The ends lost 5 bases at V and 6 bases at J; junction bases unmatched: 3. The CDR3 spans 12 residues. Germline assignment: CDR1 MDHEN and CDR2 SYDVKM. The CDR3 sequence: CASSRQGHGYTF. The CDR3 DNA sequence: TGTGCCAGCAGTCGACAGGGACATGGCTACACCTTC.

The rearrangement links TRBV30 to TRBJ2-3; D not resolved. CDR1 is GTSNPN and CDR2 is SVGIG in the germline V gene (reference sequence). The CDR3 has 15 residues. Trimming took 2 bases from V and 4 from J, leaving 16 bases between them. DNA for the CDR3: TGTGCCTGGAGTCCCTCCAGGTCGCACGCAGATACGCAGTATTTT. Translating it yields CAWSPSRSHADTQYF.

This chain joins TRBV6-4 and TRBJ2-1, with 10 bases matching TRBD2. Germline-derived CDR1 and CDR2 are MRHNA and SNTAGT. The junction had 10 bases not matched to a gene; V was cut back by 6 bases and J by 2 bases. This CDR3 spans 17 amino acids. The CDR3 protein is CASSPDPLAGTYNEQFF. The CDR3 nucleotides are TGTGCCAGCAGCCCCGACCCACTAGCGGGAACCTACAATGAGCAGTTCTTC.

V and J are TRBV7-9 and TRBJ1-1, with a possible D match to TRBD1 (5 bases). This CDR3 region has 14 residues. Germline V gene sequence: CDR1 SEHNR, CDR2 FQNEAQ (reference sequence). The ends were cut back, 5 bases at V and 3 bases at J, with 13 bases in the middle. The CDR3 protein is CASSQRQKYTEAFF. CDR3 bases: TGTGCCAGCAGCCAAAGACAGAAGTACACTGAAGCTTTCTTT.

The V gene is TRBV7-6, the J gene TRBJ1-5; 8 nucleotides align to TRBD1. The J segment lost 3 bases and the V segment lost 5 bases, leaving 9 bases of the junction unmatched. Germline assignment: CDR1 SGHVS and CDR2 FNYEAQ. The CDR3 is made up of 16 amino acids. CDR3 in amino acids: CASSDSGTGYNQPQHF. CDR3 nucleotide sequence: TGTGCCAGCAGCGACTCCGGGACAGGATACAATCAGCCCCAGCATTTT.

This chain uses TRBV6-6 with TRBJ2-1; TRBD1 aligns across 7 bases. The V and J ends lost 5 bases and 5 bases, in that order; junction bases with no gene match: 9. This CDR3 has 15 residues. Germline lookup yields CDR1 MNHNY and CDR2 SVGAGI (reference sequence). This CDR3 reads CASSQTGIWHNEQFF. The CDR3 nucleotides are TGTGCCAGCAGTCAGACAGGGATCTGGCACAATGAGCAGTTCTTC.

This clone was seen a single time. The V call is TRBV23-1, the J call TRBJ2-3; perhaps TRBD2 as D (6 bases). TRBV23-1 is an open reading frame whose function is uncertain. The CDR3 runs 15 residues. The V end lost 11 bases, the J end lost 4 bases, and 22 bases lay between the germline ends. The CDR3 here is CASPGDSGVSDTQYF. The CDR3 DNA sequence: TGCGCCTCGCCGGGAGACAGTGGGGTCTCAGATACGCAGTATTTT.

This clone was detected once. CDR3 residues: CASSLRDIAAIQETQYF. In nucleotides, the CDR3 is TGTGCCAGCAGTCTTAGGGACATCGCGGCTATTCAAGAGACCCAGTACTTC. J is TRBJ2-5 and V is TRBV28; possible D gene TRBD1, 6 bases. The germline gives CDR1 MDHEN, CDR2 SYDVKM. This CDR3 spans 17 amino acids. V was trimmed by 5 bases and J by 2 bases, leaving 21 bases between them.

The chain combines TRBV14 with TRBJ2-1; 10 bases are a match to TRBD2. V gave up 2 bases and J gave up 0 bases; unmatched junction bases: 7. Looked up from germline, CDR1 is SGHDN and CDR2 is FVKESK. CDR3 length: 18 amino acids. Written as DNA, the CDR3 is TGTGCCAGCAGCCAAACCTCTAGCGGGAGTCCCTCCTACAATGAGCAGTTCTTC. It translates to CASSQTSSGSPSYNEQFF. The complete variable domain, with remaining parts taken from reference TRBV14 and TRBJ2-1, reads EAGVTQFPSHSVIEKGQTVTLRCDPISGHDNLYWYRRVMGKEIKFLLHFVKESKQDESGMPNNRFLAERTGGTYSTLKVQPAELEDSGVYFCASSQTSSGSPSYNEQFFGPGTRLTVL.

The chain joins TRBV5-5 to TRBJ1-1; D not certain. Trimming removed 0 bases from V and 1 base from J, with 7 bases in between. The germline CDR1 and CDR2 sequences are SGHKS and YYEKEE (reference sequence). The CDR3 spans 14 residues. The CDR3 is CASSLARGNTEAFF. CDR3 nucleotides: TGTGCCAGCAGCTTGGCACGAGGGAACACTGAAGCTTTCTTT.

A single count supports this clone. The chain employs TRBV27 and TRBJ2-1; D might be TRBD1 (6 bases). Germline V gene sequence: CDR1 MNHEY, CDR2 SMNVEV (reference sequence). V was cut by 5 bases and J by 0 bases, with 26 bases left in between. The CDR3 loop spans 20 amino acids. The CDR3 is CASSSSPTGLSLSSYNEQFF. CDR3 nucleotide sequence: TGTGCCAGCAGTAGCTCTCCAACAGGGTTGTCGTTGAGCTCCTACAATGAGCAGTTCTTC.

This sequence joins TRBV4-2 and TRBJ2-1, with D possibly TRBD1 on 5 matching bases. CDR1 is LGHNA and CDR2 is YNFKEQ in the germline V gene. With 0 bases removed from V and 12 bases from J, the gap between germline ends came to 21 bases. The CDR3 spans 16 residues. CDR3 residues: CASSQEGLQGSLRQFF. The CDR3 bases are TGTGCCAGCAGCCAAGAGGGTCTGCAGGGCTCCCTTAGGCAGTTCTTC.

The table lists this clone with a count of one. J is TRBJ2-3 and V is TRBV11-1; 15 bases line up with TRBD2. CDR1 is SGHAT, CDR2 FQDESV, per germline (reference sequence). V was pared by 5 bases and J by 6 bases, with 6 bases of the junction left unmatched. The CDR3 runs 16 residues. Written as DNA, the CDR3 is TGTGCCAGCAGCCTACGGACTAGCGGGAGGGGGGATACGCAGTATTTT. The encoded protein is CASSLRTSGRGDTQYF.

V and J are TRBV28 and TRBJ2-5, with D possibly TRBD1 on 8 matching bases. V was pared by 6 bases and J by 7 bases, with 15 bases between. The CDR3 covers 13 residues. Germline lookup yields CDR1 MDHEN and CDR2 SYDVKM. CDR3 DNA sequence: TGTGCCAGCAGCAAACAGGGGGGGCGGACCCAGTACTTC. Its protein is CASSKQGGRTQYF.

The chain joins TRBV11-2 to TRBJ2-2, with 7 nucleotides matching TRBD2. J was trimmed by 3 bases and V by 2 bases; bases with no gene match: 6. The germline V gene encodes CDR1 SGHAT and CDR2 FQNNGV. The CDR3 loop spans 16 amino acids. CDR3 protein: CASSLTVLADTGELFF. CDR3 nucleotides: TGTGCCAGCAGCTTAACCGTGCTAGCGGACACCGGGGAGCTGTTTTTT.

The chain recombines TRBV30 with TRBJ2-2; 11 bases are shared with TRBD2. CDR1 is GTSNPN, CDR2 SVGIG, per germline (reference sequence). Losses at the gene ends were 0 bases for V and 4 bases for J; bases not matched to a gene: 4. The CDR3 runs 16 residues. In DNA form, the CDR3 reads TGTGCCTGGAGTGTACTAGCGGGAGCTCTCACCGGGGAGCTGTTTTTT. It yields the protein CAWSVLAGALTGELFF.

V is TRBV30 and J is TRBJ2-7; a possible D gene is TRBD1 (5 bases). The CDR3 runs to 12 residues. CDR1 is GTSNPN, CDR2 SVGIG, per germline (reference sequence). Trimming cost V 0 bases and J 6 bases, with 9 bases left between them. This CDR3 reads CAWSVLRAEQYF. CDR3 sequence (DNA): TGTGCCTGGAGTGTACTCAGGGCCGAGCAGTACTTC.

This clone was detected many times. Different DNA sequences within this sample yield the same CDR3. V gene TRBV5-5 combines with J gene TRBJ2-7, with TRBD1 matching 9 bases. This CDR3 spans 14 amino acids. CDR1 is SGHKS and CDR2 is YYEKEE in the germline V gene (reference sequence). J lost 4 bases, V lost 4 bases, and 6 bases had no gene match. The CDR3 DNA reads as TGTGCCAGCAGCCCCTCGACAGGGGGGTACGAGCAGTACTTC. It yields the protein CASSPSTGGYEQYF.

The chain recombines TRBV29-1 with TRBJ2-7; no definite D call. The CDR3 loop spans 13 amino acids. Germline loops: CDR1 SQVTM, CDR2 ANQGSEA. The ends were cut back, 2 bases at V and 2 bases at J, with 10 bases in the middle. CDR3 nucleotide sequence: TGCAGCGTTGAAACCAGGAATACCTACGAGCAGTACTTC. Translated: CSVETRNTYEQYF.

The chain joins TRBV13 to TRBJ1-1; the D is unclear. CDR1 PRHDT and CDR2 FYEKMQ come from the germline V gene (reference sequence). V gave up 4 bases and J gave up 1 base, with 4 bases separating them. The CDR3 extends over 12 amino acids. The DNA for the CDR3 is TGTGCCAGCAGCTACACGAACACTGAAGCTTTCTTT. The encoded protein is CASSYTNTEAFF.

The V gene is TRBV5-1, the J gene TRBJ2-2; TRBD1 matches at 8 bases. V gave up 5 bases and J gave up 2 bases; unmatched junction bases: 8. This CDR3 is 16 amino acids long. CDR1 is SGHRS, CDR2 YFSETQ, per germline. The CDR3 nucleotides are TGCGCCAGCAGATTACAGGGGGTTCCTAACACCGGGGAGCTGTTTTTT. Its translation is CASRLQGVPNTGELFF.

The chain has TRBV5-1 and TRBJ2-6, with D perhaps TRBD2 (5 bases). The ends were cut back, 3 bases at V and 4 bases at J, with 8 bases in the middle. Per germline, CDR1 SGHRS and CDR2 YFSETQ. This CDR3 has 14 residues. The CDR3 nucleotides are TGCGCCAGCAGCTCGGGGAGCGGGGCCAACGTCCTGACTTTC. Its translation: CASSSGSGANVLTF. The complete variable domain, with remaining parts taken from reference TRBV5-1 and TRBJ2-6, reads KAGVTQTPRYLIKTRGQQVTLSCSPISGHRSVSWYQQTPGQGLQFLFEYFSETQRNKGNFPGRFSGRQFSNSRSEMNVSTLELGDSALYLCASSSGSGANVLTFGAGSRLTVL.

The sample holds one count of this clone. The chain joins TRBV5-1 to TRBJ2-7, with 7 bases that match TRBD1. V trimming: 4 bases; J trimming: 2 bases; junction bases outside the gene matches: 6. CDR3 length equals 14 residues. Germline V gene data show CDR1 as SGHRS and CDR2 as YFSETQ. CDR3 in DNA: TGCGCCAGCAGCCCGGGGACAGTTACCTACGAGCAGTACTTC. This translates into CASSPGTVTYEQYF.